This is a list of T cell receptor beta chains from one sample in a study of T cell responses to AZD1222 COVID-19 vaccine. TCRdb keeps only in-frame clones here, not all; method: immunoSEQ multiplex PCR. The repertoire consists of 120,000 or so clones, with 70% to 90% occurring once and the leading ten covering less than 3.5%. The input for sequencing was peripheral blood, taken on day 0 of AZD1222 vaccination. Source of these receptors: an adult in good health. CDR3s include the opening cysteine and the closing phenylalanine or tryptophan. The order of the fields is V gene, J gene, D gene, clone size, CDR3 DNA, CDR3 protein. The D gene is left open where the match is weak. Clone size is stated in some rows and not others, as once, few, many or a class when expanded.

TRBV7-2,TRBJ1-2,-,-,TGTGCCAGCAGCTTTCAAACCAACTATGGCTACACCTTC,CASSFQTNYGYTF
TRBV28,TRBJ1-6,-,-,TGTGCCAGCAGTTTCCAGGCTATGATCTCACCCCTCCACTTT,CASSFQAMISPLHF
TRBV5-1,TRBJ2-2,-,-,TGCGCCAGCAGCTTCCAGCCCCATCTTGGTGGGAACACCGGGGAGCTGTTTTTT,CASSFQPHLGGNTGELFF
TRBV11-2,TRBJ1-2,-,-,TGTGCCAGCAGCTTAGGGGTCGGCAGCTCTTCCTATGGCTACACCTTC,CASSLGVGSSSYGYTF
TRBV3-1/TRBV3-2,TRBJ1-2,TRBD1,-,TGTGCCAGCAGCCAAGTGGGACAGGGGTCCTTTGGCTACACCTTC,CASSQVGQGSFGYTF
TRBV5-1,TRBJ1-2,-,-,TGCGCCAGCAGCTTGGCCCTAAGAGAGGGTAACTATGGCTACACCTTC,CASSLALREGNYGYTF
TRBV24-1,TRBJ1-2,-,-,TGTGCCACCAGTGATGGGATACCCTTGGGGGGCTACACCTTC,CATSDGIPLGGYTF
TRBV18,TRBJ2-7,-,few,TGTGCCAGCTCACCAAGCGGGTCCTCCTACGAGCAGTACTTC,CASSPSGSSYEQYF
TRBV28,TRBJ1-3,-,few,TGTGCCAGCAGTTTACAGGCAGGGTCTGGAAACACCATATATTTT,CASSLQAGSGNTIYF
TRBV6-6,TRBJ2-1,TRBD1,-,TGTGCCAGCAGCACAACAGGAGGGGGACAGGGACCCTACAATGAGCAGTTCTTC,CASSTTGGGQGPYNEQFF
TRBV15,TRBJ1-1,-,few,TGTGCCACCAGCAGAGAGTGGAACACTGAAGCTTTCTTT,CATSREWNTEAFF
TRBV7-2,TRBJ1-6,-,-,TGTGCCAGCAGCTTGGGGGGGTCCTATAATTCACCCCTCCACTTT,CASSLGGSYNSPLHF
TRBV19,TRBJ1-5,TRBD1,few,TGTGCCAGTAGCCGGGGACAGGGGGGTTTGCAGCCCCAGCATTTT,CASSRGQGGLQPQHF
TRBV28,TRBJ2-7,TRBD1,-,TGTGCCAGCAGTTTTCAGGACAGGGGTCCATACGAGCAGTACTTC,CASSFQDRGPYEQYF
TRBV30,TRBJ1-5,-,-,TGTGCCTGGAAAGGCGACGGCAATCAGCCCCAGCATTTT,CAWKGDGNQPQHF
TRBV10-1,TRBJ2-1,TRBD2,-,TGCGCCAGCAGTGAGCATACTAGCGGGAGAGTTAGTGAGCAGTTCTTC,CASSEHTSGRVSEQFF
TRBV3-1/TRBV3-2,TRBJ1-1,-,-,TGTGCCAGCAACCAAGGGGCCCGCACGCATGAAGCTTTCTTT,CASNQGARTHEAFF
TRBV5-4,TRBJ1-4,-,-,TGTGCCAGCAGCTTAGCCCCAGGACGGACAATGTTTTTT,CASSLAPGRTMFF
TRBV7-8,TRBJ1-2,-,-,TGTGCCAGCAGCTTGGACACCCTCGGCTACACCTTC,CASSLDTLGYTF
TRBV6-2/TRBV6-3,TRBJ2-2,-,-,TGTGCCAGCAGTTCCGGACTTTACACCGGGGAGCTGTTTTTT,CASSSGLYTGELFF
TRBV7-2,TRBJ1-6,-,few,TGTGCCAGCAGCACCAGGCGGGGGGCCTCCTATAATTCACCCCTCCACTTT,CASSTRRGASYNSPLHF
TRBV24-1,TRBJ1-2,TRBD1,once,TGTGCCACCAGATCGACAGGGGACAACTATGGCTACACCTTC,CATRSTGDNYGYTF
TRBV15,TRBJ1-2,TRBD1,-,TGTGCCACCAGCAGAGATGCGGCAGGGGGATATGGCTACACCTTC,CATSRDAAGGYGYTF
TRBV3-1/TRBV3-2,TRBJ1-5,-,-,TGTGCCAGCAGCCAAGATGTAAGAGGTCAGCCCCAGCATTTT,CASSQDVRGQPQHF
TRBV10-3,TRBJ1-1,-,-,TGTGCCATCAGAACCCTGAATTTAAACACTGAAGCTTTCTTT,CAIRTLNLNTEAFF
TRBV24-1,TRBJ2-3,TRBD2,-,TGTGCCACCAGTGCCTCGAGGGCGGGAGGGCCCACAGATACGCAGTATTTT,CATSASRAGGPTDTQYF
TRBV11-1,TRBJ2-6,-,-,TGTGCCAGCAGCTTCGCAGGGACGGCTGGGGCCAACGTCCTGACTTTC,CASSFAGTAGANVLTF
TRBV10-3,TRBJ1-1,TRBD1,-,TGTGCCATCAGTGAGCCGGGACAGTCGAACACTGAAGCTTTCTTT,CAISEPGQSNTEAFF
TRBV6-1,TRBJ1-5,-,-,TGTGCCAGCACGTTAGCTAATCAGCCCCAGCATTTT,CASTLANQPQHF
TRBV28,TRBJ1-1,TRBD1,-,TGTGCCAGCAGTCTGGGACAGGGTAGTCGGAGGACTGAAGCTTTCTTT,CASSLGQGSRRTEAFF
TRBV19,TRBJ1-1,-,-,TGTGCCAGTAGTATCAACAGGAACACTGAAGCTTTCTTT,CASSINRNTEAFF
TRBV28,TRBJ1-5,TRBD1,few,TGTGCCAGCAGTTCTGGGACAGGGTGGAGCAATCAGCCCCAGCATTTT,CASSSGTGWSNQPQHF
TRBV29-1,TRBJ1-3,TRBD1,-,TGCAGCGTTTCAGCCCGGGACAGGGTGCCTTCTGGAAACACCATATATTTT,CSVSARDRVPSGNTIYF
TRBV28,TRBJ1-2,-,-,TGTGCCAGCAGTCTAAATAGGAGCTTCTTCTTC,CASSLNRSFFF
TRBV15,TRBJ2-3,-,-,TGTGCCACCGAAAGGGCAGATACGCAGTATTTT,CATERADTQYF
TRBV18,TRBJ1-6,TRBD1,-,TGTGCCAGCTCCCCTGCAAGGGAGGGGGCGGTCAATTCACCCCTCCACTTT,CASSPAREGAVNSPLHF
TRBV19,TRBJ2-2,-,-,TGTGCCAGTAGTATACGACTAGTTTCGAACACCGGGGAGCTGTTTTTT,CASSIRLVSNTGELFF
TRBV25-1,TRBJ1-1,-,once,TGTGCCAGCAGTGAAGGAGATATCGGGGTTGCTTTCTTT,CASSEGDIGVAFF
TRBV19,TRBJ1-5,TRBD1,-,TGTGCCAGTAGTATAGAATCGGGACAGGGGGCGCATAGGCCCCAGCATTTT,CASSIESGQGAHRPQHF
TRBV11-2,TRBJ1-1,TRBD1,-,TGTGCCAGCAGCTTGACAGGGTACACTGAAGCTTTCTTT,CASSLTGYTEAFF